This T cell receptor beta chain was observed in a study of blood T cells in healthy people across ages. Each donor supplied around 9.6 milliliters of peripheral blood. Of note for this clonotype: No antigen is known for it.

Study-wide points: Getting older went along with TCR beta diversity per million T cells dropping roughly linearly. Researchers report that TCR beta diversity correlated strongly with naive T cell percentage.

Using a J-beta primer mix together with a sample-barcoded 5' primer, a second PCR was run for roughly 6 to 11 cycles. Each CDR3 protein is one row after TCRdb ran MiXCR on the 5' RACE reads. The sample records some 1.4 million distinct CDR3 sequences, around two fifths being singletons. Sequenced material: blood. The source is a woman younger than 35 in good health.

The CDR3 region has the DNA TGCAGTGCCCCGGCGCGGATTAGCACAGATACGCAGTATTTT. It is translated as CSAPARISTDTQYF. The chain couples TRBV20-1 to TRBJ2-3; no definite D call. Germline CDR1 reads DFQATT; CDR2 reads SNEGSKA (reference sequence). V lost 6 bases, J lost 0 bases, and 13 bases lay in between. The CDR3 spans 14 residues.